This passage covers 23 T cell receptor beta chains from one sample sequenced in a study of blood T cell repertoires in COVID-19. Clones were sequenced by immunoSEQ multiplex PCR, and TCRdb holds only the in-frame ones, with some missing. Counted here are 310,000 or so clones, 85% to 90% occurring once; the ten biggest clones make up roughly 12%. Source material: peripheral blood. These receptors were taken from a woman aged 30 to 39 with COVID-19, enrolled during active disease.

This clone was seen only once. The chain recombines TRBV2 with TRBJ2-7; a possible D gene is TRBD2 (5 bases). This CDR3 spans 12 amino acids. CDR1 SNHLY and CDR2 FYNNEI come from the germline V gene. V shed 6 bases and J shed 2 bases, with 8 bases lying between them. The CDR3, as DNA: TGTGCCAGCAGAGGAGGCACCTACGAGCAGTACTTC. Its translation: CASRGGTYEQYF.

This clone has only one observation. The chain employs TRBV18 and TRBJ2-4; 7 bases align to TRBD2. CDR1 is KGHSH and CDR2 is LQKENI in the germline V gene. The V gene end was trimmed by 6 bases and the J gene end by 7 bases; junction bases not matched to a gene: 6. The CDR3 is made up of 13 amino acids. The DNA for the CDR3 is TGTGCCAGCTCTGCTAGCGGAGGGAACATTCAGTACTTC. Its translation is CASSASGGNIQYF.

This chain joins TRBV11-2 and TRBJ1-2, with D unresolved. Germline CDR1 is SGHAT and CDR2 is FQNNGV. The CDR3 is made up of 12 amino acids. With 2 bases removed from V and 8 bases from J, the gap between germline ends came to 9 bases. The CDR3: CASSLNGRGYTF. CDR3 sequence (DNA): TGTGCCAGCAGCTTAAACGGTCGCGGCTACACCTTC.

This clone was seen a single time. V is TRBV3-1 (or the pseudogene TRBV3-2) and J is TRBJ2-2; 9 bases agree with TRBD2. Trimming at V came to 4 bases and at J to 4 bases, leaving 13 bases not matched to a gene. CDR1 and CDR2 from the germline V gene are LGHDT and YNNKEL (reference sequence). The CDR3 totals 18 residues. The CDR3 region is CASSLLDSGRVGTGELFF. In nucleotides, the CDR3 is TGTGCCAGCAGCCTCCTCGATAGCGGGAGAGTTGGCACCGGGGAGCTGTTTTTT.

The V and J genes are TRBV6-2 or TRBV6-3 and TRBJ1-2; D may be TRBD1 (6 bases). V shed 5 bases and J shed 4 bases, with 14 bases lying between them. The CDR3 is 14 residues long. Germline V gene data show CDR1 as MNHEY and CDR2 as SVGEGT. CDR3 sequence: CASSPGTSLYGYTF. In DNA form, the CDR3 reads TGTGCCAGCAGTCCCGGGACATCCCTCTATGGCTACACCTTC.

This chain links TRBV11-3 with TRBJ2-3; D is perhaps TRBD1 (5 bases). CDR3 length: 15 amino acids. V gave up 1 base and J gave up 1 base, with 9 bases separating them. Germline CDR1 SGHNT, CDR2 YENEEA. CDR3 loop: CASSLGLTGTDTQYF. CDR3 nucleotide sequence: TGTGCCAGCAGCTTAGGACTGACAGGCACAGATACGCAGTATTTT.

This chain connects TRBV4-1 to TRBJ2-1, with D uncertain. Germline V CDR1 and CDR2: MGHRA, YSYEKL. The ends were cut back, 1 base at V and 0 bases at J, with 10 bases in the middle. The CDR3 is 16 residues long. The DNA of the CDR3 is TGCGCCAGCAGCCAAGTTAGCCTTAGCTCCTACAATGAGCAGTTCTTC. This sequence encodes CASSQVSLSSYNEQFF.

The rearrangement joins TRBV24-1 to TRBJ2-5, with TRBD2 matching 12 bases. Germline V lookup: CDR1 KGHDR, CDR2 SFDVKD. With 4 bases clipped from V and 2 bases from J, the junction kept 4 bases outside the gene matches. CDR3 size: 16 residues. The CDR3 is CATSDRLAGGQETQYF. The CDR3 DNA follows: TGTGCCACCAGTGACCGTCTAGCGGGAGGGCAAGAGACCCAGTACTTC.

The V and J genes are TRBV5-4 and TRBJ2-7, with D uncertain. Trimming took off 0 bases at V and 5 bases at J, with 3 bases between the two ends. This CDR3 region has 11 residues. Per the germline V gene, CDR1 is SGHNT and CDR2 is YYREEE (reference sequence). CDR3 in amino acids: CASSLADEQYF. The CDR3 DNA reads TGTGCCAGCAGCTTGGCCGACGAGCAGTACTTC.

V gene TRBV11-2 combines with J gene TRBJ1-2; D perhaps matches TRBD1 (6 bases). Deletions cut 5 bases from V and 6 bases from J, with 19 bases between. The CDR3 consists of 15 residues. Germline loops: CDR1 SGHAT, CDR2 FQNNGV. CDR3 bases: TGTGCCAGCAGCCCTAGGCGTGGGGGGGCGAATGGCTACACCTTC. It yields the protein CASSPRRGGANGYTF.

The chain joins TRBV28 to TRBJ1-3; D ambiguous. The CDR3 sequence is 14 residues long. Germline values: CDR1 MDHEN, CDR2 SYDVKM. Trimming shortened V by 3 bases and J by 8 bases, and 14 bases separated the two germline ends. The CDR3 reads CASSFGTDRDTIYF. CDR3 bases: TGTGCCAGCAGTTTTGGAACTGACCGGGACACCATATATTTT.

This chain joins TRBV12-1 and TRBJ2-3; the DNA was not used to check the table's D call, TRBD1. TRBV12-1 is labeled a pseudogene. This CDR3 comprises 16 residues. CDR3 protein: CASSSLGTGRTDTQYF. As DNA, the CDR3 is TGTGCCAGCAGCTCCCTAGGGACAGGGAGGACAGATACGCAGTATTTT.

The V and J genes are TRBV6-1 and TRBJ2-1, with D tentatively TRBD2 (6 bases). The germline V gene has CDR1 MNHNS and CDR2 SASEGT. V was trimmed by 3 bases and J by 4 bases, leaving 13 bases between them. The CDR3 extends over 15 amino acids. The CDR3 DNA reads TGTGCCAGCAGTGAGATGGCGGGGAGTTACAATGAGCAGTTCTTC. Translating it yields CASSEMAGSYNEQFF.

This clone occurred a few times. The rearrangement uses TRBV4-3 and TRBJ2-7; 8 nucleotides line up with TRBD2. The CDR3 length is 15 residues. The V segment lost 3 bases and the J segment 2 bases; nucleotides outside the gene matches: 6. Germline loops: CDR1 LGHNA, CDR2 YSLEER. CDR3 loop: CASSHELAATYEQYF. Written as DNA, the CDR3 is TGCGCCAGCAGCCATGAACTAGCGGCTACCTACGAGCAGTACTTC.

Details on this clone: The sample contains more than one DNA sequence encoding this CDR3. The genes are TRBV7-3 and TRBJ2-3, with TRBD2 identical over 8 bases. With V trimmed by 5 bases and J by 0 bases, 1 base remained unmatched. The CDR3 covers 14 residues. Per germline, CDR1 SGHTA and CDR2 FQGTGA. The DNA of the CDR3 is TGTGCCAGCAGCCCTAGCGGGAGCACAGATACGCAGTATTTT. It translates to CASSPSGSTDTQYF. Drawing the rest from reference TRBV7-3 and TRBJ2-3, the complete variable domain is GAGVSQTPSNKVTEKGKYVELRCDPISGHTALYWYRQSLGQGPEFLIYFQGTGAADDSGLPNDRFFAVRPEGSVSTLKIQRTERGDSAVYLCASSPSGSTDTQYFGPGTRLTVL.

The genes are TRBV28 and TRBJ1-6, with TRBD1 matching 7 bases. Germline trimming cut 1 base from V and 5 bases from J; bases unmatched to any gene: 5. The CDR3 runs to 16 residues. Germline CDR1 reads MDHEN; CDR2 reads SYDVKM. The chain's CDR3 is CASSLFSGGNNSPLHF. CDR3 bases: TGTGCCAGCAGTTTATTTTCAGGGGGAAATAATTCACCCCTCCACTTT.

This clone was seen only a few times. The chain recombines TRBV30 with TRBJ1-5; tentative D call: TRBD1 (6 bases). The germline V and J ends were trimmed by 1 base and 2 bases, with 15 bases remaining between them. Germline lookup yields CDR1 GTSNPN and CDR2 SVGIG (reference sequence). The CDR3 extends over 16 amino acids. The CDR3 sequence is CAWSAQGRGGNQPQHF. The DNA for the CDR3 is TGTGCCTGGAGTGCACAGGGCAGGGGAGGCAATCAGCCCCAGCATTTT.

This rearrangement joins TRBV6-2 or TRBV6-3 to TRBJ2-5; 8 bases are a match to TRBD2. Germline CDR1 MNHEY, CDR2 SVGEGT. This CDR3 contains 14 residues. Germline trimming cut 6 bases from V and 4 bases from J; bases unmatched to any gene: 7. CDR3 residues: CASSPGLATETQYF. The CDR3 DNA reads TGTGCCAGCAGCCCCGGACTAGCCACAGAGACCCAGTACTTC.

V gene TRBV5-1 combines with J gene TRBJ2-1; TRBD1 might be the D (5 bases). This CDR3 comprises 15 residues. Germline V gene sequence: CDR1 SGHRS, CDR2 YFSETQ. Trimming left V 0 bases short and J 5 bases short, with 12 bases between. The CDR3 region is CASSLAYRQHNEQFF. In nucleotides, the CDR3 is TGCGCCAGCAGCTTGGCTTACAGACAGCACAATGAGCAGTTCTTC.

This clone was seen once. The chain is built from TRBV24-1 and TRBJ1-4, with unresolved D. This CDR3 contains 14 residues. The germline V gene has CDR1 KGHDR and CDR2 SFDVKD. The V and J ends lost 2 bases and 7 bases respectively, with 10 bases between them. The CDR3 sequence is CATSDSRVGEKLFF. CDR3 in DNA: TGTGCCACCAGTGATTCGAGGGTGGGTGAAAAACTGTTTTTT.

Worth noting for this clone: A much larger clone sits a single nucleotide away, making a read error possible. The V call is TRBV28, the J call TRBJ1-1, with 7 nucleotides matching TRBD1. V lost 6 bases and J lost 4; bases outside the gene matches: 2. The CDR3 spans 12 residues. Germline CDR1 is MDHEN and CDR2 is SYDVKM. The CDR3 reads CASRSGGTEAFF. CDR3 nucleotide sequence: TGTGCCAGCAGATCAGGGGGCACTGAAGCTTTCTTT.

The gene calls are TRBV6-4 and TRBJ2-1; possibly TRBD2 for D (6 bases). Germline CDR1 and CDR2: MRHNA and SNTAGT. The CDR3 has 15 amino acids. Trimming shortened V by 4 bases and J by 0 bases, and 10 bases separated the two germline ends. The CDR3 region has the DNA TGTGCCAGCAGTGGGGAGGCCGGCTCCTACAATGAGCAGTTCTTC. It yields the protein CASSGEAGSYNEQFF.

The chain links TRBV11-2 to TRBJ1-1; no reliable D call. This CDR3 is built from 14 residues. Germline lookup yields CDR1 SGHAT and CDR2 FQNNGV. Trimming left V 4 bases short and J 0 bases short, with 9 bases between. CDR3 sequence (DNA): TGTGCCAGCAGCTCCTATCGGGTGAACACTGAAGCTTTCTTT. It encodes CASSSYRVNTEAFF.